This T cell receptor beta chain emerged from a study of tumor-infiltrating lymphocytes in oesophageal squamous cell carcinoma. TCRdb reanalysed the PCR reads using MiXCR and keeps one entry per CDR3 protein. The sample shows around 6,200 distinct CDR3 sequences, roughly 15% of them seen only once. This clonotype was counted at least ten times. This clonotype originated in a male donor with esophageal squamous cell carcinoma. Source material: esophageal tumor tissue.

CDR3 sequence reads: CASRRLAGYQETQYF. CDR3 sequence (DNA): TGTGCCAGCCGAAGACTAGCGGGGTACCAAGAGACCCAGTACTTC. The rearrangement joins TRBV2 to TRBJ2-5, with 11 nucleotides matching TRBD2. V shed 8 bases, J shed 0 bases, and the junction held 5 bases outside the gene matches. This CDR3 has 15 residues. The germline V gene has CDR1 SNHLY and CDR2 FYNNEI.